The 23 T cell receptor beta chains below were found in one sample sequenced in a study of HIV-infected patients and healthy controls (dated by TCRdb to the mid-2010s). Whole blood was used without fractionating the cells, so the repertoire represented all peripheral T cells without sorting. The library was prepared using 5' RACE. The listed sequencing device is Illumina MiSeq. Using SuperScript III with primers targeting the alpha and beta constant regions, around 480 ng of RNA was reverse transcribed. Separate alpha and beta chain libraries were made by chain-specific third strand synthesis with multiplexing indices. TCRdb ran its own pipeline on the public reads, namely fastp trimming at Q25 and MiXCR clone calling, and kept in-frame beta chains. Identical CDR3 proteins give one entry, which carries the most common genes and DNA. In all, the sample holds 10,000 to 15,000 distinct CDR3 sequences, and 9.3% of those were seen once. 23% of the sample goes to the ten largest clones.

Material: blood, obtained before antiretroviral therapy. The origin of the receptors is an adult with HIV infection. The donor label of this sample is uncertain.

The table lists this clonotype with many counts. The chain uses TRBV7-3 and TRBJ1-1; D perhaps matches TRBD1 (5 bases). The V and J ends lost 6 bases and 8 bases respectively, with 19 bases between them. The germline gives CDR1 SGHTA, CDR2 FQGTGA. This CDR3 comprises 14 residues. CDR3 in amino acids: CASRNGEGTTEAFF. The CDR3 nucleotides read TGTGCCAGCAGGAACGGGGAGGGGACGACGGAAGCTTTCTTT.

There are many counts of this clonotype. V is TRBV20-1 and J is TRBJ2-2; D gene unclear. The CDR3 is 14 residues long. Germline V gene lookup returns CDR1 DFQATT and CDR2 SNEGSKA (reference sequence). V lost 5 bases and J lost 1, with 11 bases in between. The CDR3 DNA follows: TGCAGTGCTGACTCCGGTGTGAACACCGGGGAGCTGTTTTTT. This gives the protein CSADSGVNTGELFF.

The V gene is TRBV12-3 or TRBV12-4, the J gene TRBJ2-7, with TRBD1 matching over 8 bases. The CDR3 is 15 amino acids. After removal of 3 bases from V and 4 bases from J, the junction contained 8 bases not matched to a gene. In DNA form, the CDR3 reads TGTGCCAGCAGTTTGGGTGGACAGGGCGTATACGAGCAGTACTTC. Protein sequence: CASSLGGQGVYEQYF.

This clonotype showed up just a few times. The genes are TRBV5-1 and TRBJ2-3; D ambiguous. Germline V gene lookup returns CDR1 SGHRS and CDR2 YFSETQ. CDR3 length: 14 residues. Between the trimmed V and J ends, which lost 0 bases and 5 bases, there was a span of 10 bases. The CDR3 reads CASSLAGPQDTQYF. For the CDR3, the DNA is TGCGCCAGCAGCTTGGCCGGGCCTCAAGATACGCAGTATTTT. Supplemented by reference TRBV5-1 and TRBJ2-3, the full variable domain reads KAGVTQTPRYLIKTRGQQVTLSCSPISGHRSVSWYQQTPGQGLQFLFEYFSETQRNKGNFPGRFSGRQFSNSRSEMNVSTLELGDSALYLCASSLAGPQDTQYFGPGTRLTVL.

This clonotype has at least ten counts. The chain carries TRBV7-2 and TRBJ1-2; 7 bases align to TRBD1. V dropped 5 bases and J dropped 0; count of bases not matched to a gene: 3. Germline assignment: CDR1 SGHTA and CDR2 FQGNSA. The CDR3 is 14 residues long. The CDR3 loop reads CASSGDRANYGYTF. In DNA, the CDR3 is TGTGCCAGCAGCGGAGACAGGGCTAACTATGGCTACACCTTC.

The CDR3 bases are TGTGCCAGCAGCTTACCCCCGGCGGAGCAGTTCTTC. As protein: CASSLPPAEQFF. The rearrangement links TRBV7-2 to TRBJ2-1, with no clear D. This CDR3 comprises 12 residues. Germline CDR1 reads SGHTA; CDR2 reads FQGNSA. V was trimmed by 2 bases and J by 10 bases, leaving 9 bases between them. Based on the CDR3 plus reference TRBV7-2 and TRBJ2-1, the full variable domain is GAGVSQSPSNKVTEKGKDVELRCDPISGHTALYWYRQSLGQGLEFLIYFQGNSAPDKSGLPSDRFSAERTGGSVSTLTIQRTQQEDSAVYLCASSLPPAEQFFGPGTRLTVL.

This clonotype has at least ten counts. The CDR3 loop is CASSAYSGSGLETQYF. CDR3 in DNA: TGTGCCAGCAGCGCGTACTCAGGGTCGGGGTTAGAGACCCAGTACTTC. This rearrangement joins TRBV7-8 to TRBJ2-5; D tentatively reads TRBD1 or TRBD2 (5 bases each). V lost 5 bases and J 4 bases, leaving 20 bases between the germline ends. The germline V gene encodes CDR1 SGHVS and CDR2 FQNEAQ. This CDR3 comprises 16 residues.

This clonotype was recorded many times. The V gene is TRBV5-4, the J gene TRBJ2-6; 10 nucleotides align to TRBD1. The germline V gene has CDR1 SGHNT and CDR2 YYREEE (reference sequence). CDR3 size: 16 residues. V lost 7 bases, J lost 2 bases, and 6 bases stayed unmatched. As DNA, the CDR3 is TGTGCCAGCGTAGAGACAGGGGGCCCTGGGGCCAACGTCCTGACTTTC. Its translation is CASVETGGPGANVLTF.

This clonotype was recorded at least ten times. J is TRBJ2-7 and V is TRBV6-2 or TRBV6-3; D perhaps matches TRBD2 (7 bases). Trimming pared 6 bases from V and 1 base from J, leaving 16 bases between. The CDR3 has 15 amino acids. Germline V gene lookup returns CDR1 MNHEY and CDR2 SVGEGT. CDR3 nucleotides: TGTGCCAGCAGCCCCACCGGGGGGCATTCCTACGAGCAGTACTTC. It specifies CASSPTGGHSYEQYF.

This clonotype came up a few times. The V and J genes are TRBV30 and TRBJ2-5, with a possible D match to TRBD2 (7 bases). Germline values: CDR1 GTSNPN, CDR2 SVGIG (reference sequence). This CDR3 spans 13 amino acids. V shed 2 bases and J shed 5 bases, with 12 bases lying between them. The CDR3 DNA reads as TGTGCCTGGAGTTCGGGGGGCCCCGAGACCCAGTACTTC. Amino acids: CAWSSGGPETQYF.

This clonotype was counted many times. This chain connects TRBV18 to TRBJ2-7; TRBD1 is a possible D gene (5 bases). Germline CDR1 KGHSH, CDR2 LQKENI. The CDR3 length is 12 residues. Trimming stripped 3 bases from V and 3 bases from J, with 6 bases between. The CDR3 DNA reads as TGTGCCAGCTCACCGGACAACTACGAGCAGTACTTC. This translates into CASSPDNYEQYF.

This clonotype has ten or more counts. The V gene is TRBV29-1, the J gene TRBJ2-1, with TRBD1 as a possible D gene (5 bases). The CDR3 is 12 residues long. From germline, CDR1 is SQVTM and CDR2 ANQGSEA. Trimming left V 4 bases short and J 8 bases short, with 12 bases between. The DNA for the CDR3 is TGCAGCGTTGTGGTGTTACAGGATGAGCAGTTCTTC. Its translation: CSVVVLQDEQFF.

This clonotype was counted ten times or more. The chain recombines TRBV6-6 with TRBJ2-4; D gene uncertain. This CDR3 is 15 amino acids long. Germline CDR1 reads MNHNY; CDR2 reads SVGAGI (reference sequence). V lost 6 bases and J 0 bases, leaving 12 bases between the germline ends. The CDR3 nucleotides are TGTGCCAGCAGCCCCGAGCGATTAGCCAAAAACATTCAGTACTTC. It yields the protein CASSPERLAKNIQYF.

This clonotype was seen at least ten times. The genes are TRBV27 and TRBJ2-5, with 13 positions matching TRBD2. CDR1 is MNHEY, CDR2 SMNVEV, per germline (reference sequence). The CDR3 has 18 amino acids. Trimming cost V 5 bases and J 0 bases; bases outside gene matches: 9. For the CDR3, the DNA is TGTGCCAGCAGTGTGACTAGCGGGAGGTCCCCGTACCAAGAGACCCAGTACTTC. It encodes CASSVTSGRSPYQETQYF.

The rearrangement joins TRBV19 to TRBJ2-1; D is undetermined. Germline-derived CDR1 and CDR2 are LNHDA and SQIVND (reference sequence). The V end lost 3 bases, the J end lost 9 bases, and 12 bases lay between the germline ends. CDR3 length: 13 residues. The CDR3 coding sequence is TGTGCCAGTAGTATCGGGCAGCTTGGTGAGCAGTTCTTC. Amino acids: CASSIGQLGEQFF.

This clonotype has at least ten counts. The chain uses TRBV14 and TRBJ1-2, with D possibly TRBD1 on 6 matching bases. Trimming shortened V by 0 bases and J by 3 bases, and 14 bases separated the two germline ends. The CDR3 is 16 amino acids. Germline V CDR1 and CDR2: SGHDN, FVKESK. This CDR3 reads CASSQDLTGADYGYTF. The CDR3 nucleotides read TGTGCCAGCAGCCAAGACCTCACGGGGGCGGACTATGGCTACACCTTC.

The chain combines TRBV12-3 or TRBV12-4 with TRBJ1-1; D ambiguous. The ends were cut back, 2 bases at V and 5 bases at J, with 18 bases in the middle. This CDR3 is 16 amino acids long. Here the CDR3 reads CASSLSGGTRGTEAFF. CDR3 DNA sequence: TGTGCCAGCAGTTTAAGCGGAGGAACCCGAGGGACTGAAGCTTTCTTT.

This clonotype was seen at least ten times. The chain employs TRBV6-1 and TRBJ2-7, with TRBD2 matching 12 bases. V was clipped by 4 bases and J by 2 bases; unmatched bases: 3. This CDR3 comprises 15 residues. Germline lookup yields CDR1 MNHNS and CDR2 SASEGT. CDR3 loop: CASSAWTSGAYEQYF. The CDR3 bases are TGTGCCAGCAGTGCCTGGACTAGCGGGGCCTACGAGCAGTACTTC.

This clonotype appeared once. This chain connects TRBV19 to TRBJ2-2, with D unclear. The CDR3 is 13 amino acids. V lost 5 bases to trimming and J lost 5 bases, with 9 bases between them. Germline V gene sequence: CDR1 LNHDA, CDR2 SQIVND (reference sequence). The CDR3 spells CASSGRDTGELFF. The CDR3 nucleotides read TGTGCCAGTAGTGGACGTGATACCGGGGAGCTGTTTTTT.

CDR3 region: CASSHVGPSEVAYEQYF. The CDR3 DNA follows: TGTGCCAGCAGCCACGTCGGGCCCAGCGAAGTTGCCTACGAGCAGTACTTC. V is TRBV4-2 and J is TRBJ2-7; D not resolved. The CDR3 has 17 residues. Per the germline V gene, CDR1 is LGHNA and CDR2 is YNFKEQ. V was clipped by 3 bases and J by 2 bases, with 20 bases between them.

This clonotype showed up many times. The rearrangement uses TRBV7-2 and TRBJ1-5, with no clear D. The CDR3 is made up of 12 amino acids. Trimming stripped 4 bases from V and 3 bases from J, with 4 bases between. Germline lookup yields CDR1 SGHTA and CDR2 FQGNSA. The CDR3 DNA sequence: TGTGCCAGCAGCTCTCTCAATCAGCCCCAGCATTTT. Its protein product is CASSSLNQPQHF. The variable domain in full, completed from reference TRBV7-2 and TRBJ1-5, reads GAGVSQSPSNKVTEKGKDVELRCDPISGHTALYWYRQSLGQGLEFLIYFQGNSAPDKSGLPSDRFSAERTGGSVSTLTIQRTQQEDSAVYLCASSSLNQPQHFGDGTRLSIL.

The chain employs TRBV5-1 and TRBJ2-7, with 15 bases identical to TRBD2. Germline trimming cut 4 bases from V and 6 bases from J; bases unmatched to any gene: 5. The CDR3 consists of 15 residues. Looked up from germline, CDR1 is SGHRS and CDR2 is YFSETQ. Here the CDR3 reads CASSTGLAGGREQYF. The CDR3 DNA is TGCGCCAGCAGCACAGGACTAGCGGGAGGGCGCGAGCAGTACTTC.

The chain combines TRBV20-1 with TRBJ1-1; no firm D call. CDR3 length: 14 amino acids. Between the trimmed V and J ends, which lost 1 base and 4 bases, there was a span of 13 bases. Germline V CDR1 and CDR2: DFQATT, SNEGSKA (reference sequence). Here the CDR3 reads CSARGSWAGTEAFF. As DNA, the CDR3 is TGCAGTGCTAGAGGGTCGTGGGCGGGCACTGAAGCTTTCTTT.